This is a list of T cell receptor beta chains from one sample in a study of T-cell reconstitution after alpha-beta-depleted transplantation in children. TCRdb itself ran the PCR reads through MiXCR, one entry per CDR3 protein. The profile shows 300,000 to 400,000 distinct CDR3 sequences, around 16% of them singletons. Sample: PBMCs, mostly from graft donor cells, taken 360 days after TCRalphabeta/CD19-depleted stem cell transplant. Receptor source: a male patient between 2 and 15 years old who had a stem cell transplant for acute lymphoblastic leukemia, so the T cells may come from the graft donor. Both conserved end residues are part of each CDR3. Fields, in order: CDR3 length, V gene, clone size, J gene, D gene, CDR3 DNA, CDR3 protein. D genes are given only for firm matches. Only part of the rows carry a size: once, few, many, or a class if the clone is expanded.

17	TRBV6-2/TRBV6-3	few	TRBJ1-5	.	TGTGCCAGCAGTTACCCACGAACCGGGACACAGAATCAGCCCCAGCATTTT	CASSYPRTGTQNQPQHF
14	TRBV5-1	few	TRBJ2-7	TRBD2	TGCGCCAGCAGCGGGGGGGGGAACTCCTACGAGCAGTACTTC	CASSGGGNSYEQYF
16	TRBV18	many	TRBJ2-1	TRBD1	TGTGCCAGCTCACCACCGACAGGGGGCGCAGACCATGAGCAGTTCTTC	CASSPPTGGADHEQFF
12	TRBV18	.	TRBJ2-7	.	TGTGCCAGCTCACTGGTCCAATACGAGCAGTACTTC	CASSLVQYEQYF
13	TRBV12-3/TRBV12-4	many	TRBJ2-1	.	TGTGCCAGCAGTTTACGGGCGGAGAATGAGCAGTTCTTC	CASSLRAENEQFF
12	TRBV27	few	TRBJ1-2	TRBD1	TGTGCCAGCAGTCTAGACAGGGTCGGCTACACCTTC	CASSLDRVGYTF
17	TRBV12-3/TRBV12-4	.	TRBJ2-7	TRBD2	TGTGCCAGCAGTGGACTAGCGGGCTCTTTCGGGGTTTACGAGCAGTACTTC	CASSGLAGSFGVYEQYF
14	TRBV4-3	.	TRBJ2-7	.	TGCGCCAGCAGCCAAGGGTGGCCCTCCTACGAGCAGTACTTC	CASSQGWPSYEQYF
13	TRBV20-1	few	TRBJ2-5	.	TGCAGTGCTAGGACTAGTCCCCCGGAGACCCAGTACTTC	CSARTSPPETQYF
11	TRBV7-9	.	TRBJ1-1	.	TGTGCCAGCAGCTTAACCCAAGAAGCTTTCTTT	CASSLTQEAFF
13	TRBV7-6	few	TRBJ2-7	TRBD1	TGTGCCAGCAGCGGGGACAGGCCGTACGAGCAGTACTTC	CASSGDRPYEQYF
18	TRBV4-3	.	TRBJ2-1	TRBD2	TGCGCCAGCAGCCAAGATTCCCTTTCTAGCGGGAGGTACAATGAGCAGTTCTTC	CASSQDSLSSGRYNEQFF
14	TRBV5-1	.	TRBJ2-3	.	TGCGCCAGCAGCCTCCCAGGACCCACAGATACGCAGTATTTT	CASSLPGPTDTQYF
14	TRBV12-3/TRBV12-4	few	TRBJ2-3	TRBD2	TGTGCCAGCAGTTCGTGGACTAGCGAAGATACGCAGTATTTT	CASSSWTSEDTQYF
13	TRBV4-3	many	TRBJ2-5	.	TGCGCCAGCAGCCAAGGAGAGAGAGAGACCCAGTACTTC	CASSQGERETQYF
13	TRBV9	few	TRBJ2-7	.	TGTGCCAGCAGCGTAGCGAACTCCTACGAGCAGTACTTC	CASSVANSYEQYF
13	TRBV30	.	TRBJ1-1	.	TGTGCCTGGAGCAGGGGCAGATACACTGAAGCTTTCTTT	CAWSRGRYTEAFF
13	TRBV20-1	many	TRBJ2-7	TRBD1	TGCAGTGCCACACAGGGGGTGTCCTACGAGCAGTACTTC	CSATQGVSYEQYF
16	TRBV9	few	TRBJ2-4	TRBD2	TGTGCCAGCAGCGTAGATGCTAGCGGGAGTGTGGGCATTCAGTACTTC	CASSVDASGSVGIQYF
16	TRBV29-1	many	TRBJ2-1	.	TGCAGCGTTGAAGATCAATTCGCGGGGACGAGGAATGAGCAGTTCTTC	CSVEDQFAGTRNEQFF
12	TRBV27	many	TRBJ2-7	.	TGTGCCAGCAGCCCGCAGGGGCGCGAGCAGTACTTC	CASSPQGREQYF
15	TRBV11-2	.	TRBJ2-7	TRBD1	TGTGCCAGCAGCTTAGAGGGGACAGGGGGTAGAGTGCAGTACTTC	CASSLEGTGGRVQYF
13	TRBV5-1	many	TRBJ1-1	.	TGCGCCAGCAGCGACGGAATGAACACTGAAGCTTTCTTT	CASSDGMNTEAFF
16	TRBV10-3	few	TRBJ2-6	.	TGTGCCATCAGTCCGTACATGACACCTGGGGCCAACGTCCTGACTTTC	CAISPYMTPGANVLTF
16	TRBV12-3/TRBV12-4	.	TRBJ2-1	TRBD2	TGTGCCAGCACCTCGACTAGCCCTAGCTCCTACAATGAGCAGTTCTTC	CASTSTSPSSYNEQFF
14	TRBV7-9	few	TRBJ2-1	.	TGTGCCAGCCGACGTATCAGCTATCCCAATGAGCAGTTCTTC	CASRRISYPNEQFF
16	TRBV3-1	few	TRBJ2-7	TRBD2	TGTGCCAGCAGCCAGGCTACTATAGCGGGGGGTAACGAGCAGTACTTC	CASSQATIAGGNEQYF
13	TRBV7-2	.	TRBJ2-7	.	TGTGCCAGCAGCCCTACTTCCTCCTACGAGCAGTACTTC	CASSPTSSYEQYF
17	TRBV13	few	TRBJ2-5	.	TGTGCCAGCAGCCCAAGTATTCTTTATTCCGGGCAAGAGACCCAGTACTTC	CASSPSILYSGQETQYF
14	TRBV12-3/TRBV12-4	.	TRBJ1-6	TRBD1	TGTGCCAGCCGACCCCGACAGGGGAATTCACCCCTCCACTTT	CASRPRQGNSPLHF
16	TRBV15	many	TRBJ2-1	.	TGTGCCACCAGCAACCCCTCTACTAGCATAGGCGATGAGCAGTTCTTC	CATSNPSTSIGDEQFF
14	TRBV19	.	TRBJ2-5	TRBD2	TGTGCCAGTAGACGGCGGGAGGGCCGGTCGACCCAGTACTTC	CASRRREGRSTQYF
12	TRBV28	few	TRBJ2-1	TRBD2	TGTGCCACCGAGCGGGAGACGAATGAGCAGTTCTTC	CATERETNEQFF
18	TRBV20-1	.	TRBJ2-1	TRBD2	TGCAGTGCTAGAGATCCCTGGACTAGCGGGAGGCGGGGCAATGAGCAGTTCTTC	CSARDPWTSGRRGNEQFF
13	TRBV6-1	.	TRBJ1-2	.	TGTGCCAGCAGACAGGACAGCCCCCATGGCTACACCTTC	CASRQDSPHGYTF
13	TRBV4-1	.	TRBJ1-4	.	TGCGCCAGCAGCCGAGGACACACTGAAAAACTGTTTTTT	CASSRGHTEKLFF
15	TRBV12-3/TRBV12-4	few	TRBJ2-3	TRBD2	TGTGCCAGCAGTCTAGCGGGAGGGTCCGGAGATACGCAGTATTTT	CASSLAGGSGDTQYF
17	TRBV6-2/TRBV6-3	few	TRBJ2-1	TRBD2	TGTGCCACCTCACGCCTTTTGAGCCTAGCGGGAGCCTCTGAGCAGTTCTTC	CATSRLLSLAGASEQFF
16	TRBV28	few	TRBJ2-1	TRBD2	TGTGCCAGCAGAGATATAGCGGGAGGGCCTAGAGATGAGCAGTTCTTC	CASRDIAGGPRDEQFF
16	TRBV6-1	.	TRBJ2-7	.	TGTGCCAGCAGTACCCAAGACTCCCCCCTGACCTACGAGCAGTACTTC	CASSTQDSPLTYEQYF
16	TRBV14	few	TRBJ2-7	TRBD1	TGTGCCAGCAGCCAAGAAAGGGGACAGGGGGCCTACGAGCAGTACTTC	CASSQERGQGAYEQYF
13	TRBV29-1	few	TRBJ2-3	.	TGCAGCACCAGAGAGACGGCCACAGATACGCAGTATTTT	CSTRETATDTQYF
13	TRBV29-1	few	TRBJ2-3	.	TGCAGCGCCGTAAAGGGGAGCACAGATACGCAGTATTTT	CSAVKGSTDTQYF
17	TRBV4-3	few	TRBJ2-1	.	TGCGCCAGCAGCCAAGATCAGAGACTCCTGGTCTACAATGAGCAGTTCTTC	CASSQDQRLLVYNEQFF
16	TRBV12-3/TRBV12-4	few	TRBJ1-1	.	TGTGCCAGCAGTTTATCGGGCCTTCAGATGAACACTGAAGCTTTCTTT	CASSLSGLQMNTEAFF
14	TRBV5-1	.	TRBJ2-3	.	TGCGCCAGCACCGGAGGGTTAAGGACAGATACGCAGTATTTT	CASTGGLRTDTQYF
14	TRBV7-2	many	TRBJ2-7	.	TGTGCCAGCAGAGCTCGGGCAGGGCCGTACGAGCAGTACTTC	CASRARAGPYEQYF
12	TRBV28	many	TRBJ1-1	.	TGTGCCAGCAGTTTCGACGTACATGAAGCTTTCTTT	CASSFDVHEAFF
14	TRBV5-5	few	TRBJ2-1	.	TGTGCCAGCACCATCGCAAGCTCCTACAATGAGCAGTTCTTC	CASTIASSYNEQFF
17	TRBV4-3	few	TRBJ2-1	.	TGCGCCAGCAGCCAAGATTGGGGAGGGGGCGCCTACAATGAGCAGTTCTTC	CASSQDWGGGAYNEQFF
13	TRBV7-2	many	TRBJ2-7	.	TGTGCCAGCAGCCCCCAAGCAAGCTACGAGCAGTACTTC	CASSPQASYEQYF
11	TRBV29-1	.	TRBJ2-5	.	TGCAGCGTTGAAGAAAGGGGGGTCCAGTACTTC	CSVEERGVQYF